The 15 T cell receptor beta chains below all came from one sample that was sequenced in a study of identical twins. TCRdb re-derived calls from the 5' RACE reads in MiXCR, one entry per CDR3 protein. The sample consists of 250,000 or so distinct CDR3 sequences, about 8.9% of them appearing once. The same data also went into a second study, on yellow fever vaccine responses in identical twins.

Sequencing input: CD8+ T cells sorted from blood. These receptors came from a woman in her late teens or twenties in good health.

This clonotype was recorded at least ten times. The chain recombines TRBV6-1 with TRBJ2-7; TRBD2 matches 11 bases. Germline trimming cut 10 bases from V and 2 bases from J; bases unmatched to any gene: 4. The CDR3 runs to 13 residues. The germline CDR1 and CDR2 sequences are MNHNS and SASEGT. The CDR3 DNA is TGTGCCACCTCGACTAGCGGGACCTACGAGCAGTACTTC. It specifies CATSTSGTYEQYF.

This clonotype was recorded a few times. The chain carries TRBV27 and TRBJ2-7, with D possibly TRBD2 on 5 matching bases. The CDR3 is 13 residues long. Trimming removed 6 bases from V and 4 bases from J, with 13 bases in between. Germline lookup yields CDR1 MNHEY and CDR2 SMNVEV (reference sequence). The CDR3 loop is CASRPLLEYEQYF. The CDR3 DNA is TGTGCCAGCAGGCCCTTACTAGAGTACGAGCAGTACTTC.

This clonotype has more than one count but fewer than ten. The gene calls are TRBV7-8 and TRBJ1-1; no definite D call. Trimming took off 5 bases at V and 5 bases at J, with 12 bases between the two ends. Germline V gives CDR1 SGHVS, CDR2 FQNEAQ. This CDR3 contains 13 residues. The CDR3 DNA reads TGTGCCAGCAGCGAACACAGTGTTACTGAAGCTTTCTTT. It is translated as CASSEHSVTEAFF.

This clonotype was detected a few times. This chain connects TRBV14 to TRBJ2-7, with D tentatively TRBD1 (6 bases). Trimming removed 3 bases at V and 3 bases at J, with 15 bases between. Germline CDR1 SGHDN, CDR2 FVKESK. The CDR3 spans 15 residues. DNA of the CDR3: TGTGCCAGCAGCCATCCTAAACAGGGCATCTACGAGCAGTACTTC. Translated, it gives CASSHPKQGIYEQYF.

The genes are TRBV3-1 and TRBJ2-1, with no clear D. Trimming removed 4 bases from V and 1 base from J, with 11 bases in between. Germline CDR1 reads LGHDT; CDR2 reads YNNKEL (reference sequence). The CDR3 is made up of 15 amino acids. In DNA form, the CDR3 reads TGTGCCAGCAGCCCACTCAAAGCATCCTACAATGAGCAGTTCTTC. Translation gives CASSPLKASYNEQFF.

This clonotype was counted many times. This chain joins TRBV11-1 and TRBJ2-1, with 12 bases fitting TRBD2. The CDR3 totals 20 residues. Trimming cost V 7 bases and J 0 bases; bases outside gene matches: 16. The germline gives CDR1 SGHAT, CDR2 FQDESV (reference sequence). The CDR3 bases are TGTGCCAGCACCTCTCATCGACTAGCGGGAGATGGGAGCTCCTACAATGAGCAGTTCTTC. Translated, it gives CASTSHRLAGDGSSYNEQFF.

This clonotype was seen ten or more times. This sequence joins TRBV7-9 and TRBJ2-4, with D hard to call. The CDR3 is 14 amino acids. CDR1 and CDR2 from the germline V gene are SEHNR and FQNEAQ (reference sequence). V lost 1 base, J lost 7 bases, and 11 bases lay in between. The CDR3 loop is CASSLGRGLNIQYF. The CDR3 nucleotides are TGTGCCAGCAGCTTAGGTCGAGGATTGAACATTCAGTACTTC. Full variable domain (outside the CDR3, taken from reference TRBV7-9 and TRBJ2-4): DTGVSQNPRHKITKRGQNVTFRCDPISEHNRLYWYRQTLGQGPEFLTYFQNEAQLEKSRLLSDRFSAERPKGSFSTLEIQRTEQGDSAMYLCASSLGRGLNIQYFGAGTRLSVL.

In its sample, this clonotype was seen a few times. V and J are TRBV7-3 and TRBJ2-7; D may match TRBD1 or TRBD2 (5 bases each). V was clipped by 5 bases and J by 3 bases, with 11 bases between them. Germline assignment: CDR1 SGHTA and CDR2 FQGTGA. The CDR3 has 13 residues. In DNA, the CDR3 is TGTGCCAGCAGCCTTGGGGGAGTCTACGAGCAGTACTTC. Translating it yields CASSLGGVYEQYF.

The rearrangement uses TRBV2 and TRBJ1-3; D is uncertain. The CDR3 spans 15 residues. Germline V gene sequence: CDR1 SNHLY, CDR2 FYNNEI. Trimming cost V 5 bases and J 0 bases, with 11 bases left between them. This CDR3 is CASSSPHDSGNTIYF. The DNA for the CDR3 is TGTGCCAGCAGTTCGCCACACGACTCTGGAAACACCATATATTTT.

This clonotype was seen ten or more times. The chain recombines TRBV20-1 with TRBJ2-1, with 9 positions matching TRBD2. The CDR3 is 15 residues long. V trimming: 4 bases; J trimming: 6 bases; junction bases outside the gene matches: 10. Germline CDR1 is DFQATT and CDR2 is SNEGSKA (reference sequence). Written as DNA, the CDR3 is TGCAGTGCTACTAGCGGGGCGGGGCAGGCCAATGAGCAGTTCTTC. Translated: CSATSGAGQANEQFF.

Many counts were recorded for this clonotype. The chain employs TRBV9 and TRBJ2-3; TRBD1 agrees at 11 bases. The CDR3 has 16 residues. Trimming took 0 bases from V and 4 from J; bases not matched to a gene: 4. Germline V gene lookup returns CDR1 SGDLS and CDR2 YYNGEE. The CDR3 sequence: CASSVAGQGAADTQYF. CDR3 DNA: TGTGCCAGCAGCGTAGCAGGACAGGGGGCCGCAGATACGCAGTATTTT. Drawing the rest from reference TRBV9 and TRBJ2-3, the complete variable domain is DSGVTQTPKHLITATGQRVTLRCSPRSGDLSVYWYQQSLDQGLQFLIQYYNGEERAKGNILERFSAQQFPDLHSELNLSSLELGDSALYFCASSVAGQGAADTQYFGPGTRLTVL.

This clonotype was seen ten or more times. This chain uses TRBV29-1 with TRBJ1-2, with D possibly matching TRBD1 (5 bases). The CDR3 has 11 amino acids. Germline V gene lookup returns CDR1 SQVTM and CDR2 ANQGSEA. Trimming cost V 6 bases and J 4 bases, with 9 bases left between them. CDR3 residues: CSVATVYGYTF. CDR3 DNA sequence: TGCAGCGTAGCGACAGTCTATGGCTACACCTTC.

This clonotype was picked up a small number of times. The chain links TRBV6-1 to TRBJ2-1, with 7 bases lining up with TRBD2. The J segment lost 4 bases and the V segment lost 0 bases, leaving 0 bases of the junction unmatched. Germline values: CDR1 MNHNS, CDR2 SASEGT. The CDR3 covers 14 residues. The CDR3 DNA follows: TGTGCCAGCAGTGAAGCGGGAGGGTACAATGAGCAGTTCTTC. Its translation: CASSEAGGYNEQFF.

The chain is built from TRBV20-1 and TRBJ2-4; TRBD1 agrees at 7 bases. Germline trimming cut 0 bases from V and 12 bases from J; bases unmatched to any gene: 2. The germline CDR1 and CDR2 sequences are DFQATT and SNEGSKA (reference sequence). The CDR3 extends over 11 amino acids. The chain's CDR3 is CSARDRGTQYF. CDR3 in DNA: TGCAGTGCTAGAGACAGGGGGACTCAGTACTTC.

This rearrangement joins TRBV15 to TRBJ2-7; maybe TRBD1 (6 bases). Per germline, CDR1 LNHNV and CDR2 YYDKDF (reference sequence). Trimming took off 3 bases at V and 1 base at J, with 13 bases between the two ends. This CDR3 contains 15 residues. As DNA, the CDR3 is TGTGCCACCAGCAGGGGGACACTCGTTTCCTACGAGCAGTACTTC. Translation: CATSRGTLVSYEQYF.